The next 18 T cell receptor beta chains were all read from a single sample in a study of T cells in lung cancer brain metastases. Clones were read by immunoSEQ multiplex PCR, and TCRdb kept only the in-frame ones, dropping some. Of about 3,000 clones listed, about nine tenths are singletons. The specimen sequenced was tumor tissue from the primary lung tumor. Every receptor here comes from a man between 65 and 85 years old with non-small cell lung cancer.

V is TRBV11-2 and J is TRBJ2-1; D could derive from TRBD1 or TRBD2 (6 bases each). CDR3 length: 17 amino acids. Trimming cost V 5 bases and J 6 bases, with 23 bases left between them. The germline V gene encodes CDR1 SGHAT and CDR2 FQNNGV. CDR3 nucleotides: TGTGCCAGCAGCCGCGATTGGGGTCTAACGGGGGCCAATGAGCAGTTCTTC. Encoded protein: CASSRDWGLTGANEQFF.

V gene TRBV9 combines with J gene TRBJ2-2; D not resolved. Germline V gene sequence: CDR1 SGDLS, CDR2 YYNGEE. V lost 5 bases and J 5 bases, leaving 16 bases between the germline ends. The CDR3 is 15 residues long. The CDR3: CASSPYVGKTGELFF. The CDR3 coding sequence is TGTGCCAGCAGTCCATATGTGGGGAAGACCGGGGAGCTGTTTTTT.

The gene calls are TRBV13 and TRBJ1-4, with 8 bases that match TRBD1. Trimming at V came to 5 bases and at J to 10 bases, leaving 12 bases not matched to a gene. In germline, CDR1 is PRHDT, CDR2 FYEKMQ (reference sequence). The CDR3 totals 15 residues. This CDR3 is CASSTQQGAAGKLFF. The CDR3 bases are TGTGCCAGCAGCACCCAGCAGGGGGCGGCGGGAAAACTGTTTTTT. The full variable domain, rest sourced from reference TRBV13 and TRBJ1-4, is AAGVIQSPRHLIKEKRETATLKCYPIPRHDTVYWYQQGPGQDPQFLISFYEKMQSDKGSIPDRFSAQQFSDYHSELNMSSLELGDSALYFCASSTQQGAAGKLFFGSGTQLSVL.

The V and J genes are TRBV29-1 and TRBJ2-2; no definite D call. V lost 6 bases and J 4 bases, leaving 12 bases between the germline ends. The CDR3 contains 13 residues. CDR1 and CDR2 from the germline V gene are SQVTM and ANQGSEA. The CDR3 region is CSVPGVFTGELFF. In DNA, the CDR3 is TGCAGCGTCCCTGGGGTCTTCACCGGGGAGCTGTTTTTT.

The chain employs TRBV28 and TRBJ1-4; D unresolved. The CDR3 has 13 amino acids. With 1 base removed from V and 8 bases from J, the gap between germline ends came to 8 bases. Per the germline V gene, CDR1 is MDHEN and CDR2 is SYDVKM. The CDR3: CASSLFWWEKLFF. The CDR3 DNA reads TGTGCCAGCAGTTTATTCTGGTGGGAAAAACTGTTTTTT.

V gene TRBV15 combines with J gene TRBJ2-3; D is perhaps TRBD2 (5 bases). Germline CDR1 is LNHNV and CDR2 is YYDKDF (reference sequence). The CDR3 covers 13 residues. Trimming left V 8 bases short and J 3 bases short, with 12 bases between. This CDR3 reads CATWEPRTDTQYF. The DNA for the CDR3 is TGTGCCACCTGGGAGCCGAGGACAGATACGCAGTATTTT.

V and J are TRBV20-1 and TRBJ1-1; D uncertain. Germline CDR1 reads DFQATT; CDR2 reads SNEGSKA (reference sequence). The CDR3 covers 8 residues. CDR3 region: CRLSEAFF. The CDR3, as DNA: TGCAGACTCTCTGAAGCTTTCTTT.

The chain is built from TRBV5-6 and TRBJ1-5; 7 bases match TRBD1. CDR1 SGHDT and CDR2 YYEEEE come from the germline V gene. After removal of 2 bases from V and 1 base from J, the junction contained 0 bases not matched to a gene. This CDR3 is 14 amino acids long. The CDR3 loop reads CASSFRGSNQPQHF. CDR3 sequence (DNA): TGTGCCAGCAGCTTCAGGGGGAGCAATCAGCCCCAGCATTTT. Full variable domain (outside the CDR3, taken from reference TRBV5-6 and TRBJ1-5): DAGVTQSPTHLIKTRGQQVTLRCSPKSGHDTVSWYQQALGQGPQFIFQYYEEEERQRGNFPDRFSGHQFPNYSSELNVNALLLGDSALYLCASSFRGSNQPQHFGDGTRLSIL.

Here the CDR3 reads CASSRDWLPLHF. Here the CDR3 DNA reads TGTGCCAGCAGTCGGGACTGGTTGCCCCTCCACTTT. The chain links TRBV6-1 to TRBJ1-6; possible D gene TRBD1, 5 bases. The germline V gene has CDR1 MNHNS and CDR2 SASEGT. V lost 5 bases and J 13 bases, leaving 12 bases between the germline ends. The CDR3 length is 12 residues.

This clone was counted only a few times. The chain combines TRBV18 with TRBJ2-4, with a possible D match to TRBD2 (6 bases). CDR3 size: 16 residues. The germline gives CDR1 KGHSH, CDR2 LQKENI. Trimming pared 5 bases from V and 0 bases from J, leaving 14 bases between. The CDR3 sequence: CASSTTMGLAKNIQYF. The DNA for the CDR3 is TGTGCCAGCTCAACCACCATGGGACTAGCCAAAAACATTCAGTACTTC.

The J gene is TRBJ1-2, the V gene TRBV19, with unresolved D. Germline-derived CDR1 and CDR2 are LNHDA and SQIVND (reference sequence). Trimming pared 7 bases from V and 3 bases from J, leaving 18 bases between. The CDR3 runs 15 residues. DNA for the CDR3: TGTGCCAGTACCTCCGGACGCTTCGGCTACTATGGCTACACCTTC. Protein sequence: CASTSGRFGYYGYTF.

This sequence joins TRBV7-2 and TRBJ1-2, with D possibly TRBD1 on 5 matching bases. This CDR3 is built from 12 residues. Trimming left V 5 bases short and J 7 bases short, with 11 bases between. From germline, CDR1 is SGHTA and CDR2 FQGNSA. The CDR3 sequence is CASSHGGAGYTF. For the CDR3, the DNA is TGTGCCAGCAGCCACGGCGGGGCTGGCTACACCTTC. The variable domain in full, completed from reference TRBV7-2 and TRBJ1-2, reads GAGVSQSPSNKVTEKGKDVELRCDPISGHTALYWYRQSLGQGLEFLIYFQGNSAPDKSGLPSDRFSAERTGGSVSTLTIQRTQQEDSAVYLCASSHGGAGYTFGSGTRLTVV.

The chain combines TRBV4-1 with TRBJ2-5, with 10 bases matching TRBD1. Germline values: CDR1 MGHRA, CDR2 YSYEKL. The CDR3 has 18 residues. V shed 0 bases, J shed 1 base, and the junction held 8 bases outside the gene matches. The CDR3 DNA reads as TGCGCCAGCAGCCAAGATAGAAGACAGGGGGCGTTCCAAGAGACCCAGTACTTC. Translation gives CASSQDRRQGAFQETQYF.

V is TRBV4-1 and J is TRBJ1-1; D gene uncertain. Germline CDR1 is MGHRA and CDR2 is YSYEKL. CDR3 length: 14 amino acids. The V and J ends lost 0 bases and 7 bases respectively, with 12 bases between them. The CDR3: CASSQDNGYGEAFF. The CDR3, as DNA: TGCGCCAGCAGCCAAGATAACGGGTACGGTGAAGCTTTCTTT.

This chain connects TRBV5-6 to TRBJ1-2; a possible D gene is TRBD1 (5 bases). This CDR3 is 17 amino acids long. Between the trimmed V and J ends, which lost 7 bases and 5 bases, there was a span of 27 bases. Germline values: CDR1 SGHDT, CDR2 YYEEEE. The CDR3: CASLDKSGGADRYGYTF. DNA of the CDR3: TGTGCCAGCCTCGATAAGTCGGGGGGAGCCGATCGGTATGGCTACACCTTC.

The chain is built from TRBV4-2 and TRBJ2-7, with 9 bases fitting TRBD2. The V and J ends lost 1 base and 1 base, in that order; junction bases with no gene match: 2. Germline CDR1 and CDR2: LGHNA and YNFKEQ. This CDR3 is 15 amino acids long. CDR3 loop: CASSQGAGGSYEQYF. The CDR3 bases are TGTGCCAGCAGCCAAGGAGCGGGGGGATCCTACGAGCAGTACTTC.

The V gene is TRBV7-9, the J gene TRBJ1-5, with D perhaps matching TRBD1 (5 bases). Germline values: CDR1 SEHNR, CDR2 FQNEAQ (reference sequence). CDR3 length: 16 amino acids. The V end was cut by 1 base, the J end by 7 bases, with 17 bases between. The CDR3 sequence is CASSLGGGAGPQPQHF. CDR3 nucleotide sequence: TGTGCCAGCAGCTTAGGTGGCGGGGCAGGGCCGCAGCCCCAGCATTTT.

Remarks on this clone: Mismatch with germline at one junction end may stem from a read error. The CDR3 nucleotides read TGTGCCAGCAGTAAAGCCTCCGGGACTAGTACAAATGAGCAGTTCTTC. Translating gives CASSKASGTSTNEQFF. The genes are TRBV2 and TRBJ2-1; 8 bases agree with TRBD2. The CDR3 consists of 16 residues. Per the germline V gene, CDR1 is SNHLY and CDR2 is FYNNEI.